This entry lists 28 T cell receptor beta chains sequenced from one sample in a study of T cell repertoires in cytomegalovirus infection. TCRdb called the reads again in MiXCR, with one record for every CDR3 protein. The sample lists 300,000 or so distinct CDR3 sequences, about 25% occurring once. Sample: PBMCs. These receptor sequences come from a human donor in good health (CMV status not recorded). Some clones in this sample may be carry-over from other donors' samples.

This clonotype has only a few counts. This sequence joins TRBV5-1 and TRBJ1-1; 9 bases align to TRBD1. The germline V gene has CDR1 SGHRS and CDR2 YFSETQ. The CDR3 runs to 15 residues. V trimming: 1 base; J trimming: 5 bases; junction bases outside the gene matches: 6. This CDR3 is CASSLSGTGLTEAFF. The CDR3 DNA reads TGCGCCAGCAGCTTGAGTGGGACAGGGTTGACTGAAGCTTTCTTT. The full variable domain, its missing parts supplied by reference TRBV5-1 and TRBJ1-1, is KAGVTQTPRYLIKTRGQQVTLSCSPISGHRSVSWYQQTPGQGLQFLFEYFSETQRNKGNFPGRFSGRQFSNSRSEMNVSTLELGDSALYLCASSLSGTGLTEAFFGQGTRLTVV.

This clonotype was seen only a few times. This chain joins TRBV29-1 and TRBJ2-3; 8 bases line up with TRBD1. Germline loops: CDR1 SQVTM, CDR2 ANQGSEA. The CDR3 covers 15 residues. V trimming: 1 base; J trimming: 3 bases; junction bases outside the gene matches: 6. CDR3 in DNA: TGCAGCGTTGAAGGGACAGGGAGTAAAACAGATACGCAGTATTTT. It translates to CSVEGTGSKTDTQYF.

This clonotype has just a few counts. V usage is TRBV19 and J usage is TRBJ2-3; 7 nucleotides line up with TRBD1. The CDR3 contains 15 residues. V shed 10 bases, J shed 4 bases, and the junction held 14 bases outside the gene matches. Germline V gene data show CDR1 as LNHDA and CDR2 as SQIVND (reference sequence). The CDR3 nucleotides read TGTGCCACCACACCGGGACAGCGGAATCCAGATACGCAGTATTTT. Protein sequence: CATTPGQRNPDTQYF. The full variable domain, completed using reference TRBV19 and TRBJ2-3, is DGGITQSPKYLFRKEGQNVTLSCEQNLNHDAMYWYRQDPGQGLRLIYYSQIVNDFQKGDIAEGYSVSREKKESFPLTVTSAQKNPTAFYLCATTPGQRNPDTQYFGPGTRLTVL.

A few counts support this clonotype. For the CDR3, the DNA is TGTGCCAGCAGCATACAGGGGAACAATGAGCAGTTCTTC. Protein product: CASSIQGNNEQFF. The V and J genes are TRBV11-2 and TRBJ2-1; 7 bases map to TRBD1. The length of the CDR3 is 13 residues. Trimming removed 5 bases from V and 5 bases from J; junction bases left unmatched: 3. Germline loops: CDR1 SGHAT, CDR2 FQNNGV.

In this sample, this clonotype turned up many times. V is TRBV7-2 and J is TRBJ1-5; D is unclear. V lost 1 base, J lost 9 bases, and 10 bases lay in between. There are 13 residues in the CDR3. The V gene's germline CDR1 is SGHTA and CDR2 FQGNSA. The CDR3 loop is CASSLETGRPQHF. As DNA, the CDR3 is TGTGCCAGCAGCTTAGAAACCGGGAGGCCCCAGCATTTT.

This clonotype was counted at least ten times. The chain carries TRBV7-2 and TRBJ1-1; the match to TRBD1 covers 10 bases. This CDR3 comprises 15 residues. Germline CDR1 reads SGHTA; CDR2 reads FQGNSA. Unmatched junction bases numbered 7, after V lost 5 bases and J lost 4 bases. Here the CDR3 reads CASSLRTGGGTEAFF. In DNA form, the CDR3 reads TGTGCCAGCAGCCTACGGACAGGGGGTGGCACTGAAGCTTTCTTT.

The genes are TRBV4-1 and TRBJ1-1; D ambiguous. CDR1 and CDR2 from the germline V gene are MGHRA and YSYEKL. This CDR3 spans 14 amino acids. Trimming left V 4 bases short and J 1 base short, with 10 bases between. Here the CDR3 reads CASSPSGWNTEAFF. CDR3 nucleotide sequence: TGCGCCAGCAGCCCCTCCGGTTGGAACACTGAAGCTTTCTTT.

This clonotype was counted between two and nine times. This chain links TRBV11-2 with TRBJ2-3; possible D gene TRBD2, 6 bases. V was pared by 2 bases and J by 6 bases, with 15 bases between. The CDR3 loop spans 15 amino acids. The germline V gene has CDR1 SGHAT and CDR2 FQNNGV. CDR3 protein: CASSLLAVRYDTQYF. For the CDR3, the DNA is TGTGCCAGCAGCTTATTAGCGGTCCGTTACGATACGCAGTATTTT.

This clonotype has a count of ten or more. The chain carries TRBV25-1 and TRBJ2-1; no clear D gene. CDR1 and CDR2 from the germline V gene are MGHDK and SYGVNS. The V gene lost 8 bases and the J gene lost 0 bases, with 5 bases spanning the gap. The CDR3 contains 12 residues. CDR3: CASGDSYNEQFF. Here the CDR3 DNA reads TGTGCCAGCGGGGACTCCTACAATGAGCAGTTCTTC. The full variable domain, in which reference TRBV25-1 and TRBJ2-1 provide the parts outside the CDR3, is EADIYQTPRYLVIGTGKKITLECSQTMGHDKMYWYQQDPGMELHLIHYSYGVNSTEKGDLSSESTVSRIRTEHFPLTLESARPSHTSQYLCASGDSYNEQFFGPGTRLTVL.

This clonotype has more than one count but fewer than ten. One end of the junction varies from germline; a read error may be responsible. The chain combines TRBV24-1 with TRBJ1-1; perhaps TRBD1 as D (6 bases). This CDR3 contains 12 residues. Per germline, CDR1 KGHDR and CDR2 SFDVKD. The CDR3 here is CATSGWSGTHHF. CDR3 DNA: TGTGCCACCAGTGGGTGGAGCGGGACACATCACTTT.

To note about this clonotype: Since a much larger clone is just one base distant, this may be a read error. The CDR3 DNA follows: TGTGCCAGCAGCTCCCCCGGGACTAGCAACGCAGTTACGCAGTATTTT. It is translated as CASSSPGTSNAVTQYF. V and J are TRBV7-9 and TRBJ2-3; the match to TRBD2 covers 9 bases. Germline V CDR1 and CDR2: SEHNR, FQNEAQ (reference sequence). CDR3 length: 16 amino acids. J lost 8 bases, V lost 4 bases, and 13 bases had no gene match.

V is TRBV11-2 and J is TRBJ2-3; 8 positions match TRBD2. J lost 3 bases, V lost 5 bases, and 16 bases had no gene match. This CDR3 contains 18 residues. CDR1 and CDR2 (germline): SGHAT, FQNNGV. CDR3: CASSPWLAGVAGTDTQYF. The DNA of the CDR3 is TGTGCCAGCAGCCCCTGGCTAGCGGGCGTAGCCGGGACAGATACGCAGTATTTT. Full variable domain (outside the CDR3, taken from reference TRBV11-2 and TRBJ2-3): EAGVAQSPRYKIIEKRQSVAFWCNPISGHATLYWYQQILGQGPKLLIQFQNNGVVDDSQLPKDRFSAERLKGVDSTLKIQPAKLEDSAVYLCASSPWLAGVAGTDTQYFGPGTRLTVL.

The CDR3: CSVELLDKGPYEQYF. The CDR3 DNA reads as TGCAGCGTTGAATTACTGGACAAAGGGCCTTACGAGCAGTACTTC. The rearrangement links TRBV29-1 to TRBJ2-7; D might be TRBD1 (5 bases). The CDR3 consists of 15 residues. V was cut by 2 bases and J by 4 bases, with 18 bases left in between. Looked up from germline, CDR1 is SQVTM and CDR2 is ANQGSEA.

The rearrangement joins TRBV7-9 to TRBJ2-1; perhaps D is TRBD1 or TRBD2 (5 bases each). The CDR3 totals 15 residues. The ends were cut back, 3 bases at V and 5 bases at J, with 14 bases in the middle. CDR1 SEHNR and CDR2 FQNEAQ come from the germline V gene (reference sequence). CDR3: CASSFGTLGDNEQFF. CDR3 DNA: TGTGCCAGCAGCTTTGGGACCCTAGGAGACAATGAGCAGTTCTTC.

V usage is TRBV9 and J usage is TRBJ2-4; D not resolved. V shed 2 bases and J shed 6 bases, with 9 bases lying between them. The CDR3 is made up of 13 amino acids. In germline, CDR1 is SGDLS, CDR2 YYNGEE. The CDR3 DNA is TGTGCCAGCAGCGTGGACCCCCCAAACATTCAGTACTTC. This gives the protein CASSVDPPNIQYF.

The chain has TRBV15 and TRBJ1-2; tentative D call: TRBD1 (5 bases). This CDR3 has 13 residues. Germline-derived CDR1 and CDR2 are LNHNV and YYDKDF (reference sequence). Between the trimmed V and J ends, which lost 6 bases and 2 bases, there was a span of 10 bases. The CDR3 DNA follows: TGTGCCACCAGGCCGGGACGGAACTATGGCTACACCTTC. Translating it yields CATRPGRNYGYTF.

The chain couples TRBV6-6 to TRBJ2-7; D gene ambiguous. V lost 8 bases and J lost 1, with 15 bases in between. Germline V gives CDR1 MNHNY, CDR2 SVGAGI (reference sequence). The CDR3 consists of 14 residues. CDR3 sequence: CASGLRPGSYEQYV. Here the CDR3 DNA reads TGTGCCAGCGGCCTCCGCCCTGGGTCCTACGAGCAGTACGTC.

This clonotype was picked up many times. The chain couples TRBV12-3 or TRBV12-4 to TRBJ2-7; D gene unclear. The CDR3 spans 13 residues. V was shortened by 6 bases and J by 3 bases, with 12 bases between the two germline ends. CDR3 protein: CASSFGGYYEQYF. For the CDR3, the DNA is TGTGCCAGCAGCTTCGGCGGATACTACGAGCAGTACTTC.

The chain employs TRBV7-2 and TRBJ1-6; 7 bases map to TRBD1. The V gene's germline CDR1 is SGHTA and CDR2 FQGNSA. J gave up 10 bases and V 5 bases, and 5 bases lay outside the gene matches. The CDR3 runs to 13 residues. CDR3 coding DNA: TGTGCCAGCAGCATATCGACAGGGTCACCCCTCCACTTT. This encodes CASSISTGSPLHF.

The sample holds a few counts of this clonotype. The V call is TRBV10-2, the J call TRBJ2-7; 12 bases fit TRBD2. Losses at the gene ends were 4 bases for V and 3 bases for J; bases not matched to a gene: 1. The CDR3 spans 14 residues. Per the germline V gene, CDR1 is WSHSY and CDR2 is SAAADI. The CDR3 region is CASSGLAGVYEQYF. For the CDR3, the DNA is TGCGCCAGCAGTGGACTAGCGGGAGTCTACGAGCAGTACTTC.

The chain uses TRBV12-3 or TRBV12-4 and TRBJ1-2; no reliable D call. The CDR3 has 13 residues. V dropped 2 bases and J dropped 8 bases, with 12 bases sitting between them. The CDR3 sequence is CASSLKGSRGYTF. The CDR3 nucleotides read TGTGCCAGCAGTTTAAAGGGTTCACGAGGCTACACCTTC.

This clonotype was observed a few times. As DNA, the CDR3 is TGTGCCAGCAGTCCGTCGACAGGGAGATCACCCCTCCACTTT. As protein: CASSPSTGRSPLHF. V is TRBV28 and J is TRBJ1-6; 7 nucleotides line up with TRBD1. Trimming took 5 bases from V and 10 from J; bases not matched to a gene: 8. CDR1 is MDHEN and CDR2 is SYDVKM in the germline V gene. CDR3 size: 14 residues.

The chain carries TRBV20-1 and TRBJ1-5; weak D call: TRBD1 (6 bases). The germline gives CDR1 DFQATT, CDR2 SNEGSKA (reference sequence). V shed 4 bases and J shed 3 bases, with 13 bases lying between them. The CDR3 loop spans 14 amino acids. The CDR3 here is CSAIDRRNNQPQHF. The CDR3, as DNA: TGCAGTGCTATTGACAGGCGAAACAATCAGCCCCAGCATTTT.

This clonotype showed up just a few times. The rearrangement joins TRBV20-1 to TRBJ2-2, with D perhaps assigned TRBD1 or TRBD2 (5 bases each). V was cut by 5 bases and J by 3 bases, with 13 bases left in between. The CDR3 contains 14 residues. Germline values: CDR1 DFQATT, CDR2 SNEGSKA (reference sequence). The CDR3, as DNA: TGCAGTGCTGTCGGGACGACGGACACCGGGGAGCTGTTTTTT. Protein sequence: CSAVGTTDTGELFF.

The J gene is TRBJ1-4, the V gene TRBV6-2 or TRBV6-3, with no clear D. V was pared by 7 bases and J by 6 bases, with 18 bases between. CDR1 and CDR2 from the germline V gene are MNHEY and SVGEGT. The CDR3 spans 15 residues. In DNA form, the CDR3 reads TGTGCCAGCACCTACAACGGGAATCCGTATGAAAAACTGTTTTTT. It encodes CASTYNGNPYEKLFF.

This chain links TRBV27 with TRBJ1-1, with no clear D. Germline V gene data show CDR1 as MNHEY and CDR2 as SMNVEV (reference sequence). Between the trimmed V and J ends, which lost 0 bases and 4 bases, there was a span of 9 bases. The CDR3 is made up of 14 amino acids. CDR3 nucleotides: TGTGCCAGCAGTTTATCAGGGTCTGGCACTGAAGCTTTCTTT. As protein: CASSLSGSGTEAFF.

This clonotype was seen only a few times. The rearrangement uses TRBV7-2 and TRBJ1-5, with D unclear. The CDR3 is made up of 13 amino acids. Per the germline V gene, CDR1 is SGHTA and CDR2 is FQGNSA. The V end lost 7 bases, the J end lost 6 bases, and 13 bases lay between the germline ends. This chain's CDR3 is CASKSEGPQPQHF. The CDR3 nucleotides read TGTGCCAGCAAATCGGAGGGTCCTCAGCCCCAGCATTTT.

This chain joins TRBV5-1 and TRBJ2-5; TRBD1 matches at 8 bases. From germline, CDR1 is SGHRS and CDR2 YFSETQ. The CDR3 runs to 14 residues. Trimming took 0 bases from V and 3 from J; bases not matched to a gene: 1. Here the CDR3 DNA reads TGCGCCAGCAGCTTGGAGACAGGGGAAGAGACCCAGTACTTC. This codes for CASSLETGEETQYF.